The 5 T cell receptor beta chains reported below all come from one sample, sequenced in a study of MAIT cells during Salmonella Paratyphi A infection (TCRdb year 2017). In the paper's terms, the time point label means: before S. Paratyphi A challenge (baseline). MAIT cells, defined as Valpha7.2+ CD161+ T cells, were identified and sorted by flow cytometry. Beyond this particular receptor, the publication reports: MAIT TRBV usage was oligoclonal, favouring TRBV20 and TRBV6, and appeared unchanged by infection.

The method behind the library was 5' RACE. Sequencing took place on an Illumina MiSeq. The public reads were quality trimmed at Q25 with fastp and then assembled into clones with MiXCR by TCRdb, keeping productive beta chains. Identical CDR3 protein sequences are pooled into one entry, listed with their most common genes and DNA. The table for this sample lists about 1,300 distinct CDR3 sequences; around half of them were counted only once. Over 35% of the sample is taken by the ten largest. These receptors have no known antigen. Here the sequenced sample was MAIT cells from blood, taken at the first sampling point of the challenge study. The receptors originated from a person aged 18 to 70 who was deliberately infected with Salmonella Paratyphi A in a paratyphoid fever challenge study.

By its share, this clonotype is medium-sized (0.01 to 0.1%). The rearrangement links TRBV6-6 to TRBJ1-6, with a tentative D call TRBD1 (5 bases). The CDR3 runs 14 residues. Germline V gene sequence: CDR1 MNHNY, CDR2 SVGAGI (reference sequence). With 3 bases removed from V and 10 bases from J, the gap between germline ends came to 13 bases. The CDR3 DNA is TGTGCCAGCAGTTATGAAGGGGAGAGATCACCCCTCCACTTT. Its translation is CASSYEGERSPLHF.

Judged by abundance, this clonotype is large. V usage is TRBV6-4 and J usage is TRBJ2-3, with 7 bases lining up with TRBD2. Germline V CDR1 and CDR2: MRHNA, SNTAGT. V trimming: 0 bases; J trimming: 4 bases; junction bases outside the gene matches: 7. The CDR3 runs 16 residues. In nucleotides, the CDR3 is TGTGCCAGCAGTGACTCGGAGCAGGGAGGGGCAGATACGCAGTATTTT. Translation: CASSDSEQGGADTQYF.

This clonotype is large within its sample. This chain connects TRBV6-2 or TRBV6-3 to TRBJ2-7; 11 positions match TRBD2. V shed 6 bases and J 5 bases; nucleotides not matched to a gene: 9. The CDR3 is 15 amino acids. The V gene's germline CDR1 is MNHEY and CDR2 SVGEGT. CDR3: CASSLDSTSGNEQYF. The CDR3 nucleotides are TGTGCCAGCAGCCTGGATTCGACTAGCGGGAACGAGCAGTACTTC.

This clonotype was seen only once. The chain carries TRBV20-1 and TRBJ2-1, with D possibly called TRBD1 or TRBD2 (5 bases each). This CDR3 is 16 amino acids long. The germline V and J ends were trimmed by 0 bases and 4 bases, with 16 bases remaining between them. Per germline, CDR1 DFQATT and CDR2 SNEGSKA (reference sequence). CDR3: CSARDQDGASYNEQFF. The CDR3 DNA reads as TGCAGTGCTAGAGATCAGGACGGGGCGTCATACAATGAGCAGTTCTTC.

This sequence joins TRBV10-2 and TRBJ2-2, with 8 bases aligning to TRBD2. Trimming removed 5 bases from V and 14 bases from J; junction bases left unmatched: 22. Germline V gives CDR1 WSHSY, CDR2 SAAADI. The CDR3 length is 17 residues. The CDR3 DNA reads TGCGCCAGCAGTTCCGGGACTAGTATTTCTGGGGCCAACGTCCTGTTTTTT. As protein: CASSSGTSISGANVLFF.